A selection of T cell receptor beta chains follows, all from one sample in a study of blood T cell repertoires in COVID-19. Repertoires were generated with immunoSEQ multiplex PCR, while TCRdb's copy carries only in-frame clones and drops some. The sample lists roughly 250,000 clones, approximately 90% occurring once. Sequenced sample: PBMCs or T cells enriched from blood (not recorded which). These receptor sequences come from a woman younger than 35 who had recovered from COVID-19. Both conserved end residues are part of each CDR3. D genes are given only for firm matches. A row's size may be missing; if present it is once, few, many or a size class.

j_call d_call clone_size v_call cdr3_nt cdr3_aa
TRBJ1-5 - - TRBV5-6 TGTGCCAGCAGCTTGGCCGGGTTTGGGCAGCCCCAGCATTTT CASSLAGFGQPQHF
TRBJ1-4 TRBD1 once TRBV19 TGTGCCAGTAGTAACCCGGAGGAGGGGGCGAACGCTCCATTTTCGTCAACTAATGAAAAACTGTTTTTT CASSNPEEGANAPFSSTNEKLFF
TRBJ1-5 TRBD1 - TRBV5-1 TGCGCCAGCAGCATCGGTGGACAGGGCAATCAGCCCCAGCATTTT CASSIGGQGNQPQHF
TRBJ2-7 - once TRBV18 TGTGCCAGCTCACTAAAGACCGGGACTTCGCACACCGAGCAGTACTTC CASSLKTGTSHTEQYF
TRBJ1-4 - once TRBV5-1 TGCGCCAGCCGTAAATCCGGCGGGCAGGAGGGTGAAAAACTGTTTTTT CASRKSGGQEGEKLFF
TRBJ2-2 TRBD2 - TRBV5-6 TGTGCCAGCAGCTCAGGGACTAGCGGGAGTATGTGGGGCACCGGGGAGCTGTTTTTT CASSSGTSGSMWGTGELFF
TRBJ1-5 TRBD1 - TRBV7-2 TGTGCCAGCAGCACCCTGACAGGGGGTGGTCAGCCCCAGCATTTT CASSTLTGGGQPQHF
TRBJ1-4 TRBD1 - TRBV7-9 TGTGCCAGCAGCTGGACAGGGGGACAAGAAAAACTGTTTTTT CASSWTGGQEKLFF
TRBJ1-5 - - TRBV18 TGTGCCAGCTCACCCGACAGCAGCAATCAGCCCCAGCATTTT CASSPDSSNQPQHF
TRBJ1-3 - - TRBV9 TGTGCCAGCAGCGCCGACAGCAGAAACACCATATATTTT CASSADSRNTIYF
TRBJ2-2 - - TRBV5-1 TGCGCCAGCAGCTTGGCCCGGGGGACCGCGAACACCGGGGAGCTGTTTTTT CASSLARGTANTGELFF
TRBJ1-1 - once TRBV7-6 TGTGCCAGCAGCTTGCGGGGTGAAGCTTTCTTT CASSLRGEAFF
TRBJ2-3 TRBD2 - TRBV9 TGTGCCAGCAGCCCTCTACTAGCGGGGGGCTACACAGATACGCAGTATTTT CASSPLLAGGYTDTQYF
TRBJ2-7 - - TRBV6-5 TGTGCCAGCAGGAAGGAGGGGGCAACCTCCTACGAGCAGTACTTC CASRKEGATSYEQYF
TRBJ2-7 TRBD1 - TRBV10-3 TGTGCCATCCGGGGGGCCGGGAACAGGGGGCTGGACGAGCAGTACTTC CAIRGAGNRGLDEQYF
TRBJ1-1 - few TRBV2 TGTGCCAAAATACAGCCAGAGTTGAACACTGAAGCTTTCTTT CAKIQPELNTEAFF
TRBJ1-5 - - TRBV19 TGTGCCAGTAGCCGGACAGAGAGCAATCAGCCCCAGCATTTT CASSRTESNQPQHF
TRBJ1-3 TRBD1 - TRBV19 TGTGCGACCAAGGACAGGCACTCTGGAAACACCATATATTTT CATKDRHSGNTIYF
TRBJ1-5 TRBD1 - TRBV7-9 TGTGCCAGCAGCGCCGGGACAGGAGGGGGGCCCCAGCATTTT CASSAGTGGGPQHF
TRBJ1-1 - - TRBV7-9 TGTGCCAGCAGTTCGTTTCCGAACACTGAAGCTTTCTTT CASSSFPNTEAFF
TRBJ1-1 - - TRBV6-2/TRBV6-3 TGTGCCAGCAGTTCGAATGTGGGGGGTGAAGCTTTCTTT CASSSNVGGEAFF
TRBJ1-2 - - TRBV6-2/TRBV6-3 TGTGCCAGCAGTTACCTCGGGGGCTACACCTTC CASSYLGGYTF
TRBJ1-1 - - TRBV19 TGTGCCAGTAGTATCCAGGCGCACATGAACACTGAAGCTTTCTTT CASSIQAHMNTEAFF
TRBJ2-1 - - TRBV7-2 TGTGCCAGCAGCCCTAAGCGAGGAAGCTCCTACAATGAGCAGTTCTTC CASSPKRGSSYNEQFF
TRBJ2-3 TRBD2 - TRBV4-2 TGTGCCAGCAGCCAAGCTAGCGGGGGGGCAATAGATACGCAGTATTTT CASSQASGGAIDTQYF
TRBJ1-2 TRBD1 - TRBV24-1 TGTGCCACCAGTGAACCTCAGGGGGCTGGCTATGGCTACACCTTC CATSEPQGAGYGYTF
TRBJ1-1 - - TRBV4-3 TGCGCCAGCAGCAAATCTAGCCACGGAGCGGGGACTGAAGCTTTCTTT CASSKSSHGAGTEAFF
TRBJ1-5 TRBD1 - TRBV5-8 TGTGCCAGCAGCTTGCTCTTCTCTAGGCAGGGGGCTTTTCAGCCCCAGCATTTT CASSLLFSRQGAFQPQHF
TRBJ1-3 - - TRBV6-5 TGTGCCAGCAGCCGGGACTTCGTCAGCATATATTTT CASSRDFVSIYF
TRBJ2-7 - - TRBV5-6 TGTGCCAGCAGCACCGGACAAGGCGGGGACGAGCAGTACTTC CASSTGQGGDEQYF
TRBJ1-6 - few TRBV6-5 TGTGCCAGCAGTCGACAGTTTCAGTCACCCCTCCACTTT CASSRQFQSPLHF
TRBJ1-5 - - TRBV7-8 TGTGCCAGCAGCTTAGAAAGGGTTGTACGGGGAAAGGGTCAGCCCCAGCATTTT CASSLERVVRGKGQPQHF
TRBJ1-2 TRBD1 - TRBV10-3 TGTGCCTCAAAGACCTTGGGGGACAGGCTGGATGGCTACACCTTC CASKTLGDRLDGYTF
TRBJ1-5 - - TRBV19 TGTGCCAGTAGTATAGAAGTGAGTCAGCCCCAGCATTTT CASSIEVSQPQHF
TRBJ2-3 - - TRBV5-1 TGCGCCAGCAGCCCTAACAGGGAGTTTTATCCCACAGATACGCAGTATTTT CASSPNREFYPTDTQYF
TRBJ2-6 TRBD1 once TRBV14 TGTGCCAGCAGCCTGACAGGGGACCTCTCTGGGGCCAACGTCCTGACTTTC CASSLTGDLSGANVLTF
TRBJ1-1 TRBD1 - TRBV5-1 TGCGCCAGCAGCTTCAGGACAGGGGACACTGAAGCTTTCTTT CASSFRTGDTEAFF
TRBJ1-2 - - TRBV7-2 TGTGCCAGCACCTTCGGCCAGGCTCAGTATGGCTACACCTTC CASTFGQAQYGYTF
TRBJ1-1 - - TRBV4-2 TGTGCCAGCAGCCAAGAAAATTCAGGTTACCAGAACACTGAAGCTTTCTTT CASSQENSGYQNTEAFF
TRBJ1-3 - - TRBV5-1 TGCGCCAGCAGCCCCGGGGGGCTCCCTGGAAACACCATATATTTT CASSPGGLPGNTIYF
TRBJ1-5 TRBD1 once TRBV28 TGTGCCAGCAGTCCCCCCGGCAGGGGGCAGGAACAGCCCCAGCATTTT CASSPPGRGQEQPQHF
TRBJ2-5 TRBD1 - TRBV29-1 TGCAGCGCCGAAGGGACAGGGGGCCCCCAAGAGACCCAGTACTTC CSAEGTGGPQETQYF
TRBJ1-1 - - TRBV7-3 TGTGCCAGCAGCCCACAGGGAATGAACACTGAAGCTTTCTTT CASSPQGMNTEAFF
TRBJ1-2 - - TRBV10-3 TGTGCCATCAGCCTCGGCCTCTGGAGAAATGGCTACACCTTC CAISLGLWRNGYTF
TRBJ1-3 - - TRBV4-1 TGCGCCAGCAGCCAACCGGTGAACTCTGGAAACACCATATATTTT CASSQPVNSGNTIYF
TRBJ2-5 TRBD2 - TRBV27 TGTGCCAGCAAGCCTAGCGGGAGAGAGACCCAGTACTTC CASKPSGRETQYF